What follows are 10 T cell receptor beta chains derived from one specimen sequenced in a study of CD8 T cells in ankylosing spondylitis. MiXCR, run by TCRdb on the 5' RACE reads, gives a single entry per CDR3 protein. Among approximately 340,000 distinct CDR3 sequences, roughly 14% were seen once, and the ten largest hold about 1%. Specimen: blood, either unsorted or a sorted T cell fraction (not recorded which). These receptors all stem from a male donor with ankylosing spondylitis or in good health (not recorded which).

The rearrangement links TRBV15 to TRBJ2-7; tentatively, D is TRBD1 (6 bases). The CDR3 totals 15 residues. Germline V lookup: CDR1 LNHNV, CDR2 YYDKDF (reference sequence). The V and J ends lost 5 bases and 3 bases respectively, with 17 bases between them. The CDR3 coding sequence is TGTGCCACCAGCTCAGGGGCGGACAGAAACTACGAGCAGTACTTC. Translating it yields CATSSGADRNYEQYF.

This clonotype appeared a few times. The V and J genes are TRBV7-9 and TRBJ2-5; D remains unclear. CDR1 is SEHNR and CDR2 is FQNEAQ in the germline V gene (reference sequence). V was shortened by 4 bases and J by 0 bases, with 12 bases between the two germline ends. The CDR3 contains 15 residues. CDR3 in amino acids: CASSSPGWYQETQYF. In nucleotides, the CDR3 is TGTGCCAGCAGCTCTCCCGGTTGGTACCAAGAGACCCAGTACTTC.

In its sample, this clonotype was seen a few times. The rearrangement joins TRBV3-1 to TRBJ2-3, with D unclear. This CDR3 has 11 amino acids. V lost 4 bases, J lost 9 bases, and 8 bases lay in between. Germline values: CDR1 LGHDT, CDR2 YNNKEL (reference sequence). CDR3 DNA: TGTGCCAGCAGCCTGGAGACCACGCAGTATTTT. Translated, it gives CASSLETTQYF.

J is TRBJ2-1 and V is TRBV24-1; possibly TRBD2 for D (7 bases). Germline V gives CDR1 KGHDR, CDR2 SFDVKD. The CDR3 is 14 amino acids. V was clipped by 4 bases and J by 9 bases, with 15 bases between them. The CDR3 DNA is TGTGCCACCAGTGAAGGGGGGGGCCTGGGTGAGCAGTTCTTC. Encoded protein: CATSEGGGLGEQFF.

About this clonotype: Compared with germline, one end of the junction differs, possibly owing to a read error. The V gene is TRBV20-1, the J gene TRBJ2-5; 8 positions agree with TRBD2. The CDR3 spans 14 residues. Germline V gene lookup returns CDR1 DFQATT and CDR2 SNEGSKA (reference sequence). In DNA, the CDR3 is TGCAGTGCTCTGAGGGGACTAGACCAGGAGACCCAGTACTTC. This gives the protein CSALRGLDQETQYF.

This rearrangement joins TRBV18 to TRBJ2-1; D may be TRBD1 or TRBD2 (5 bases each). Trimming removed 2 bases from V and 2 bases from J, with 13 bases in between. Germline V gene data show CDR1 as KGHSH and CDR2 as LQKENI. CDR3 length: 16 residues. In DNA form, the CDR3 reads TGTGCCAGCTCACCATCGGGCAGGGACCCCTACAATGAGCAGTTCTTC. This translates into CASSPSGRDPYNEQFF.

This clonotype has a count of ten or more. The V and J genes are TRBV5-1 and TRBJ2-7; no clear D gene. The CDR3 is 13 amino acids. Germline CDR1 is SGHRS and CDR2 is YFSETQ. V dropped 0 bases and J dropped 1 base, with 5 bases sitting between them. CDR3 amino acids: CASSLVGSYEQYF. The CDR3 nucleotides read TGCGCCAGCAGCTTGGTCGGGTCCTACGAGCAGTACTTC.

DNA for the CDR3: TGTGCCAGCAGGCCTTCCGGGACGTTGGGCAATACGCAGTATTTT. Translation gives CASRPSGTLGNTQYF. V gene TRBV6-1 combines with J gene TRBJ2-3; tentatively, D is TRBD1 or TRBD2 (5 bases each). This CDR3 comprises 15 residues. With 6 bases removed from V and 7 bases from J, the gap between germline ends came to 20 bases. Germline-derived CDR1 and CDR2 are MNHNS and SASEGT.

The chain joins TRBV20-1 to TRBJ2-5, with 10 nucleotides matching TRBD2. The CDR3 consists of 15 residues. CDR1 DFQATT and CDR2 SNEGSKA come from the germline V gene (reference sequence). V lost 1 base and J lost 5; bases outside the gene matches: 7. CDR3 amino acids: CSARGAGGSWETQYF. CDR3 bases: TGCAGTGCTAGAGGAGCGGGGGGGTCTTGGGAGACCCAGTACTTC.

The chain joins TRBV5-1 to TRBJ2-5; the match to TRBD1 covers 10 bases. V lost 5 bases to trimming and J lost 4 bases; unmatched junction nucleotides: 8. Per the germline V gene, CDR1 is SGHRS and CDR2 is YFSETQ. CDR3 length: 15 amino acids. CDR3 in DNA: TGCGCCAGCAGGTCGGGGACAGGGGATTCAGAGACCCAGTACTTC. Amino acids: CASRSGTGDSETQYF.